This T cell receptor (beta chain) was sequenced during a study of CD8+ T cells in alopecia areata. Whole-study findings and limits: Greater clonality was observed in lesional scalp samples, especially alopecia totalis/universalis, versus normal scalp. Scalp sequencing also captures normal skin's resident alphabeta T cells.

About this clone: Its matching antigen is unknown.

This CDR3 is 12 amino acids long. CDR1 SGHDT and CDR2 YYEEEE come from the germline V gene. Trimming took off 6 bases at V and 8 bases at J, with 14 bases between the two ends. Extracted RNA was reverse transcribed, and the resulting cDNA served as sequencing template. The data were produced by immunoSEQ multiplex PCR, yet TCRdb's version contains in-frame clones alone and is incomplete. The profile covers about 120,000 clones, with less than 70% appearing a single time and approximately 3% taken by the ten largest. This clonotype originated in a human donor in good health. This chain connects TRBV5-6 to TRBJ1-2; D gene unclear. Material: CD4+ T cells sorted from blood. Here the CDR3 DNA reads TGTGCCAGCACCTCCGTCAGTGGGGGCTACACCTTC. It is translated as CASTSVSGGYTF. Using reference TRBV5-6 and TRBJ1-2 for the parts outside the CDR3, the full variable domain is DAGVTQSPTHLIKTRGQQVTLRCSPKSGHDTVSWYQQALGQGPQFIFQYYEEEERQRGNFPDRFSGHQFPNYSSELNVNALLLGDSALYLCASTSVSGGYTFGSGTRLTVV.